A selection of T cell receptor beta chains follows, all from one sample in a study of a mutant IDH1 vaccine in newly diagnosed glioma. The antigens these receptors bind are not known. Sequenced by immunoSEQ multiplex PCR; TCRdb stores in-frame clones only, minus some. The table records tens of thousands of clones, roughly 90% of them present only once. The sample was PBMCs, taken from a glioma patient whose treatment included an IDH1 peptide vaccine. All receptors come from a woman between 50 and 59 years old with glioma. Both conserved end residues are part of each CDR3. D genes are given only for firm matches. Clone size is not always given. Where it is, it says once, few, many or a class for expanded clones.

DNA | CDR3 | D | J | V | size
TGTGCCAGCAGTCAATTGGGGTTGGAGACCCAGTACTTC | CASSQLGLETQYF | NA | TRBJ2-5 | TRBV27 | once
TGTGCCAGCAGCTTGGGTCAGGGCGACTACGAGCAGTACTTC | CASSLGQGDYEQYF | NA | TRBJ2-7 | TRBV7-3 | NA
TGCGCCAGCAGGACCGGGACAGATCGGAATTCACCCCTCCACTTT | CASRTGTDRNSPLHF | TRBD1 | TRBJ1-6 | TRBV5-1 | NA
TGTGCCAGTAGTATGGGTAGCCGGAACACTGAAGCTTTCTTT | CASSMGSRNTEAFF | NA | TRBJ1-1 | TRBV19 | NA
TGCGCCAGCAGCTTGATCCAGGGGAGTACCACAGAGACCCAGTACTTC | CASSLIQGSTTETQYF | NA | TRBJ2-5 | TRBV5-1 | NA
TGCGCCAGCAGCCAAGAATCGTCCCTAGCGGTTACAGATACGCAGTATTTT | CASSQESSLAVTDTQYF | TRBD2 | TRBJ2-3 | TRBV4-1 | NA
TGTGCCAGCAGTTCAGATCAGCCCCAGCATTTT | CASSSDQPQHF | NA | TRBJ1-5 | TRBV6-6 | once
TGTGCCAGCAGCTTATCTGAGGTCAACACCGGGGAGCTGTTTTTT | CASSLSEVNTGELFF | NA | TRBJ2-2 | TRBV7-3 | NA
TGTGCTAGTGCTCTGACAGATACGCAGTATTTT | CASALTDTQYF | NA | TRBJ2-3 | TRBV12-5 | NA
TGTGCCAGCTCACCCCAGGGGAGCCTCAATCAGCCCCAGCATTTT | CASSPQGSLNQPQHF | NA | TRBJ1-5 | TRBV28 | NA
TGTGCCAGCAGCGGAGGGAGCAATCAGCCCCAGCATTTT | CASSGGSNQPQHF | NA | TRBJ1-5 | TRBV9 | NA
TGCGCCATACAGGGAGATGATGGCTACACCTTC | CAIQGDDGYTF | NA | TRBJ1-2 | TRBV23-1 | NA
TGTGCCAGCAGCTTAGTACAGGGCGGCAATCAGCCCCAGCATTTT | CASSLVQGGNQPQHF | NA | TRBJ1-5 | TRBV7-8 | NA
TGCGCCAGCAGTGAGTATATAGGGTATAGCAATCAGCCCCAGCATTTT | CASSEYIGYSNQPQHF | NA | TRBJ1-5 | TRBV10-2 | once
TGTGCCACCAGCAGAGGAGGGGGCGCGGATGAAAAACTGTTTTTT | CATSRGGGADEKLFF | TRBD1 | TRBJ1-4 | TRBV15 | NA
TGTGCCAGTAGTATAGATCGCTTTGGATATAGCAATCAGCCCCAGCATTTT | CASSIDRFGYSNQPQHF | NA | TRBJ1-5 | TRBV19 | NA
TGTGCCAGCAGTGCAGGGCGGCTGAGGACTGAAGCTTTCTTT | CASSAGRLRTEAFF | NA | TRBJ1-1 | TRBV2 | NA
TGTGCCAGCAGCCAAGATAGGCGGGGGTACAATGAGCAGTTCTTC | CASSQDRRGYNEQFF | TRBD2 | TRBJ2-1 | TRBV4-2 | NA
TGTGCCAGCAGTTACCACCCTAGCGGGGGCACCGGGGAGCTGTTTTTT | CASSYHPSGGTGELFF | TRBD2 | TRBJ2-2 | TRBV6-6 | NA
TGTGCCAGCAGTTTAGGGCAGGCCCATTCACCCCTCCACTTT | CASSLGQAHSPLHF | NA | TRBJ1-6 | TRBV28 | few
TGTGCCAGCAGTCCCCAGGCGACAGGGATGGAGACCCAGTACTTC | CASSPQATGMETQYF | TRBD1 | TRBJ2-5 | TRBV28 | NA
TGTGCCAGCAAGCAGGGTGGGGGCGATCAGCCCCAGCATTTT | CASKQGGGDQPQHF | NA | TRBJ1-5 | TRBV6-1 | NA
TGTGCCAGCAGCGTATGGGGTTCTGGGGCCAACGTCCTGACTTTC | CASSVWGSGANVLTF | NA | TRBJ2-6 | TRBV9 | NA
TGTGCCACCCTCTCCACAGGGGTGAGAACCGGGGAGCTGTTTTTT | CATLSTGVRTGELFF | TRBD1 | TRBJ2-2 | TRBV28 | NA
TGCGCCAGCAGCTTGGTGACAGGGGGTTCGTTCAATTCACCCCTCCACTTT | CASSLVTGGSFNSPLHF | TRBD1 | TRBJ1-6 | TRBV5-1 | NA
TGCGCCAGCAGCCCCGGCCCCGGCGAGACAGATACGCAGTATTTT | CASSPGPGETDTQYF | NA | TRBJ2-3 | TRBV5-1 | NA
TGTGCCAGCAGCTTGGCGGGTGTAAACTCCTGCGAGCAGTACTTC | CASSLAGVNSCEQYF | NA | TRBJ2-7 | TRBV5-5 | once
TGTGCCAGCAGTTTATACGGGACTAGCGGGGCAGATACGCAGTATTTT | CASSLYGTSGADTQYF | TRBD2 | TRBJ2-3 | TRBV27 | NA
TGTGCCAGCAGTCACCTCCCCGCAGATACGCAGTATTTT | CASSHLPADTQYF | NA | TRBJ2-3 | TRBV6-5 | NA
TGTGCCAGTAGTATGATACAGTCAGATCAGCCCCAGCATTTT | CASSMIQSDQPQHF | NA | TRBJ1-5 | TRBV19 | NA
TGTGCCAGTAATAGCCTTAGCACAGATACGCAGTATTTT | CASNSLSTDTQYF | NA | TRBJ2-3 | TRBV19 | NA
TGTGCCAGCAGTGACGGCGGCGAAGCTTTCTTT | CASSDGGEAFF | NA | TRBJ1-1 | TRBV11-3 | NA
TGCGCCAGCAGATGGGGGGATACGCAGTATTTT | CASRWGDTQYF | NA | TRBJ2-3 | TRBV4-1 | NA
TGTGCCAGCAGCGCTGGGTTAGCCCTCAATGAAAAACTGTTTTTT | CASSAGLALNEKLFF | NA | TRBJ1-4 | TRBV9 | once
TGTGCCAGCAGTGAACCAGGGGGCGTGACCAATGAGCAGTTCTTC | CASSEPGGVTNEQFF | TRBD1 | TRBJ2-1 | TRBV6-1 | NA
TGTGCCAGCAGTAGCCTAGCGGGAGCTGGTGGGACCCAGTACTTC | CASSSLAGAGGTQYF | TRBD2 | TRBJ2-5 | TRBV27 | NA
TGTGCCAGCAGCTTAGCGCAGGGGGCCCACTACGAGCAGTACTTC | CASSLAQGAHYEQYF | TRBD1 | TRBJ2-7 | TRBV7-9 | NA
TGTGCCTGGAGTCCAGGAGGAGGCTACACCTTC | CAWSPGGGYTF | NA | TRBJ1-2 | TRBV30 | few
TGTGCCAGCAGGGGTGGGACTGCCCGCGGTTACAATGAGCAGTTCTTC | CASRGGTARGYNEQFF | NA | TRBJ2-1 | TRBV2 | NA
TGTGCCAGCAGTTTGACAGGAAGCTCCTACAATGAGCAGTTCTTC | CASSLTGSSYNEQFF | NA | TRBJ2-1 | TRBV6-6 | NA
TGTGCCAGCAGTGGACCGGGAACAGTGAACACTGAAGCTTTCTTT | CASSGPGTVNTEAFF | NA | TRBJ1-1 | TRBV28 | NA
TGTGCCAGCAGTAGGGGGGGGCTGCCCTACGAGCAGTACTTC | CASSRGGLPYEQYF | NA | TRBJ2-7 | TRBV2 | NA
TGTGCCAGCAGCACTGGGGGGGCCTCCTACGAGCAGTACTTC | CASSTGGASYEQYF | NA | TRBJ2-7 | TRBV7-9 | NA